Listed below are T cell receptor beta chains from one sample, sequenced in a study of read filtering for tumor transcriptome and immune sequencing. One entry per CDR3 protein results from TCRdb running MiXCR on the reads. The sample holds about 39,000 distinct CDR3 sequences; roughly an eighth are singletons and the top ten take around 6.5%. The specimen sequenced was a population of CD138-negative cells sorted from bone marrow. The origin of the receptors is a donor over 35 with multiple myeloma. Both conserved end residues are part of each CDR3. D genes are given only for firm matches. Expanded clones are given a class, and other clones once, few, many or no size at all.

many	TRBV3-1	TRBJ2-1	NA	CASSRELGVPDNEQFF	TGTGCCAGCAGCCGGGAATTGGGCGTACCCGACAATGAGCAGTTCTTC
many	TRBV28	TRBJ1-1	NA	CASSATWGQTEAFF	TGTGCCAGCAGTGCAACTTGGGGGCAAACTGAAGCTTTCTTT
many	TRBV19	TRBJ1-5	NA	CASSSGRYNQPQHF	TGTGCCAGTAGTTCAGGAAGGTACAATCAGCCCCAGCATTTT
many	TRBV20-1	TRBJ1-1	NA	CSARGSRIFTGQNTEAFF	TGCAGTGCTAGAGGAAGTAGAATTTTTACGGGACAGAACACTGAAGCTTTCTTT
NA	TRBV4-1	TRBJ2-3	NA	CASSQDGGTDTQYF	TGCGCCAGCAGCCAAGACGGGGGAACAGATACGCAGTATTTT
many	TRBV10-1	TRBJ2-3	TRBD1	CASSLNRGIGTDTQYF	TGCGCCAGCAGCTTAAACAGGGGGATCGGCACAGATACGCAGTATTTT
medium-sized	TRBV21-1	TRBJ2-1	NA	CASSKGLRSYNEQFF	TGTGCCAGCAGCAAGGGGCTACGGTCCTACAATGAGCAGTTCTTC
many	TRBV4-1	TRBJ2-4	NA	CASSRLVQGRENIQYF	TGCGCCAGCAGCCGCCTTGTGCAGGGAAGGGAAAACATTCAGTACTTC
many	TRBV20-1	TRBJ2-1	TRBD1	CSARVPGQGINEQFF	TGCAGTGCTAGAGTTCCGGGACAGGGGATCAATGAGCAGTTCTTC
medium-sized	TRBV28	TRBJ1-2	NA	CASSPISPDSYGYTF	TGTGCCAGCAGTCCTATCTCTCCCGACAGCTATGGCTACACCTTC
many	TRBV6-5	TRBJ2-1	TRBD2	CASSYRGTSDPKEQFF	TGTGCCAGCAGTTACAGGGGGACTAGCGACCCAAAGGAGCAGTTCTTC
NA	TRBV11-3	TRBJ2-1	TRBD2	CASTSGSGNGRFF	TGTGCTAGTACTAGCGGGAGTGGCAATGGGCGGTTCTTC
few	TRBV11-3	TRBJ1-1	NA	CASSLGDGWGEAFF	TGTGCCAGCAGCTTAGGAGACGGATGGGGTGAAGCTTTCTTT
many	TRBV9	TRBJ1-1	NA	CASSVAASGGTEAFF	TGTGCCAGCAGCGTAGCGGCCAGCGGGGGCACTGAAGCTTTCTTT
many	TRBV6-5	TRBJ2-3	NA	CASGQLDFRGTPPDTQYF	TGTGCCAGCGGTCAGTTAGATTTTCGCGGGACCCCACCAGATACGCAGTATTTT
many	TRBV7-9	TRBJ1-2	NA	CASSLARPVYGYTF	TGTGCCAGCAGCTTAGCCCGGCCAGTCTATGGCTACACCTTC
many	TRBV7-9	TRBJ1-6	NA	CASSHEGVGKSPLHF	TGTGCCAGCAGCCACGAAGGGGTGGGTAAGTCACCCCTCCACTTT
many	TRBV5-1	TRBJ2-7	TRBD1	CASTGTGGGEQYF	TGCGCCAGCACTGGGACAGGGGGCGGCGAGCAGTACTTC
many	TRBV20-1	TRBJ2-7	TRBD1	CSATRTGTYEQYF	TGCAGTGCTACCCGGACAGGGACCTACGAGCAGTACTTC
NA	TRBV30	TRBJ1-6	NA	CAWKRDTGGVNNSPLHF	TGTGCCTGGAAAAGGGACACAGGAGGGGTAAATAATTCACCCCTCCACTTT
many	TRBV4-2	TRBJ1-5	NA	CASSPRHGDQPQHF	TGTGCCAGCAGCCCAAGACACGGGGATCAGCCCCAGCATTTT
many	TRBV11-2	TRBJ2-3	NA	CASSPRITDTQYF	TGTGCCAGCAGTCCTAGGATCACAGATACGCAGTATTTT
medium-sized	TRBV5-1	TRBJ2-1	NA	CASSGLGPNEQFF	TGCGCCAGCAGCGGGTTGGGGCCCAATGAGCAGTTCTTC
NA	TRBV7-9	TRBJ1-5	NA	CASSYNRDQPQHF	TGTGCCAGCAGTTATAACAGGGATCAGCCCCAGCATTTT
many	TRBV11-2	TRBJ2-5	TRBD2	CASSARGGQETQYF	TGTGCCAGCAGCGCCCGCGGGGGGCAGGAGACCCAGTACTTC
few	TRBV5-1	TRBJ2-1	TRBD2	CASGWGLAGINEQLF	TGCGCCAGCGGCTGGGGACTAGCGGGGATTAATGAGCAGTTATTC
NA	TRBV2	TRBJ1-2	TRBD1	CAAGTGGYGYTF	TGTGCCGCCGGGACAGGGGGTTATGGCTACACCTTC
many	TRBV27	TRBJ2-5	NA	CASSLLQGRRETQYF	TGTGCCAGCAGTTTATTACAGGGCCGACGGGAGACCCAGTACTTC
many	TRBV20-1	TRBJ1-4	TRBD1	CSATTGGSANEKLFF	TGCAGTGCTACAACAGGGGGCTCCGCTAATGAAAAACTGTTTTTT
many	TRBV12-3/TRBV12-4	TRBJ2-7	NA	CASSSPFGGEQYF	TGTGCCAGCAGTTCCCCCTTTGGAGGAGAGCAGTACTTC
many	TRBV3-1	TRBJ1-2	TRBD1	CASSQPGRGPGYGYTF	TGTGCCAGCAGCCAACCAGGGAGGGGGCCGGGCTATGGCTACACCTTC
NA	TRBV4-1	TRBJ2-1	NA	CASSRLVVFDEQFF	TGCGCCAGCAGCCGCCTTGTAGTTTTCGATGAGCAGTTCTTC
many	TRBV12-3/TRBV12-4	TRBJ1-4	TRBD1	CASSPFGTGSTNEKLFF	TGTGCCAGCAGTCCCTTCGGGACAGGGAGTACCAATGAAAAACTGTTTTTT
many	TRBV5-1	TRBJ2-3	NA	CASSLDGGRLIATQYF	TGCGCCAGCAGCTTGGATGGGGGGCGCCTTATTGCTACGCAGTATTTT
few	TRBV12-2	TRBJ2-7	NA	CASGENPFYEQYF	TGTGCAAGTGGAGAGAACCCTTTCTACGAGCAGTACTTC
many	TRBV5-1	TRBJ2-7	NA	CASSLEVGGSYEQYF	TGCGCCAGCAGCTTGGAGGTTGGCGGCTCCTACGAGCAGTACTTC
many	TRBV14	TRBJ2-5	NA	CASGSRRETQYF	TGTGCCAGCGGAAGCCGGCGCGAGACCCAGTACTTC
few	TRBV15	TRBJ1-3	NA	CATSRDYGSRSGNTIYF	TGTGCCACCAGCAGAGATTACGGCAGCCGCTCTGGAAACACCATATATTTT
many	TRBV5-1	TRBJ2-7	NA	CASSLGSRDEQYF	TGCGCCAGCAGCTTGGGTAGCCGCGACGAGCAGTACTTC
many	TRBV4-1	TRBJ1-2	TRBD1	CASSQAGTGVGYGYTF	TGCGCCAGCAGCCAGGCCGGGACAGGGGTTGGCTATGGCTACACCTTC
NA	TRBV5-4	TRBJ2-2	NA	CASSLVANTGELFF	TGTGCCAGCAGCTTGGTTGCGAACACCGGGGAGCTGTTTTTT
many	TRBV5-1	TRBJ1-1	NA	CASSLAGENTEAFF	TGCGCCAGCAGCTTGGCCGGGGAGAACACTGAAGCTTTCTTT
many	TRBV6-5	TRBJ1-4	NA	CASRPRLGRREKLFF	TGTGCCAGCAGACCACGCCTGGGACGGAGGGAAAAACTGTTTTTT
many	TRBV19	TRBJ2-2	NA	CASSMEVAGELFF	TGTGCCAGTAGTATGGAGGTTGCCGGGGAGCTGTTTTTT
few	TRBV20-1	TRBJ2-3	NA	CSAMLADTQYF	TGCAGTGCTATGCTAGCGGATACGCAGTATTTT
NA	TRBV7-2	TRBJ2-3	NA	CARCLGSTHTDTQYF	TGTGCCCGCTGCTTAGGGTCGACTCACACAGATACGCAGTATTTT
many	TRBV18	TRBJ1-1	TRBD1	CASSRQGDTEAFF	TGTGCCAGCTCGAGACAGGGGGACACTGAAGCTTTCTTT
NA	TRBV29-1	TRBJ2-2	NA	CSAGDPRTAGELFF	TGCAGCGCCGGAGACCCACGTACAGCCGGGGAGCTGTTTTTT
few	TRBV5-1	TRBJ2-1	TRBD2	CASSLLSGGNIHEQFF	TGTGCCAGCAGCTTGCTCAGCGGGGGGAACATCCATGAGCAGTTCTTC
many	TRBV28	TRBJ1-6	NA	CASSFRSLNF	TGTGCCAGCAGTTTCCGCAGCCTGAACTTT
many	TRBV5-1	TRBJ2-5	NA	CASSSRTEARRTQYF	TGCGCCAGCAGCTCCCGGACGGAAGCGAGGAGGACCCAGTACTTC